A selection of T cell receptor beta chains follows, all from one sample in a study of regulatory T cells in long-lasting Graves disease. TCRdb processed the multiplex PCR reads anew with MiXCR; each CDR3 protein has one entry. The sample includes more than 650,000 distinct CDR3 sequences, about 30% of them seen just once. The sequencing here drew on peripheral blood mononuclear cells (PBMCs), taken when the disease was refractory, from a patient treated with antithyroid drugs. These receptors all come from a female donor with Graves disease. The conserved cysteine and the conserved F or W are not part of the CDR3 here. Clone size is not always given. Where it is, it says once, few, many or a class for expanded clones.

v_gene	abundance	j_gene	CDR3aa
TRBV5-5	few	TRBJ1-2	ASSLNAETGNYGYT
TRBV20-1	-	TRBJ1-2	SARETWDRVHGYT
TRBV12-3/TRBV12-4	many	TRBJ2-4	ASSWDIIAKNIQY
TRBV7-2	-	TRBJ2-1	AGSLELGTMVQF
TRBV5-1	-	TRBJ1-2	ASGPRGPDSFYGYT
TRBV2	many	TRBJ2-7	ASSPREGQGAREQY
TRBV12-3/TRBV12-4	many	TRBJ2-7	ASSFTGQGAYEQY
TRBV11-2	-	TRBJ2-2	ASSPRSSGVKNTGELF
TRBV12-3/TRBV12-4	many	TRBJ1-2	ASSPGDLDYGYT
TRBV5-5	-	TRBJ2-5	ASSHEGTIYQETQY
TRBV29-1	-	TRBJ1-1	SVERTTNTEAF
TRBV11-2	-	TRBJ2-5	ASSLELAGITGETQY
TRBV5-1	-	TRBJ1-1	ASSLAFGNSNTEAF
TRBV29-1	-	TRBJ1-1	SVQQGFTEAF
TRBV6-1	few	TRBJ1-3	ASRGTGSAGNTIY
TRBV6-1	few	TRBJ1-1	ASSERGGRAF
TRBV3-1	-	TRBJ2-7	ASSQGPLSVYEQY
TRBV12-3/TRBV12-4	many	TRBJ1-1	ASSTLIRDLHTEAF
TRBV11-2	many	TRBJ1-1	ASRPVATNTEAF